What follows are 22 T cell receptor beta chains derived from one specimen sequenced in a study of identical twins. TCRdb called the 5' RACE reads again in MiXCR, with one record for every CDR3 protein. This sample has 350,000 to 450,000 distinct CDR3 sequences, with about a fifth found just once. Sequencing was done on a sample of naive T cells sorted from blood. These receptor sequences come from a middle-aged man in good health.

This chain uses TRBV12-3 or TRBV12-4 with TRBJ2-7; D is perhaps TRBD1 (6 bases). This CDR3 has 12 residues. The ends were cut back, 6 bases at V and 4 bases at J, with 10 bases in the middle. The CDR3 nucleotides are TGTGCCAGCAGGCAAACAGGGTACGAGCAGTACTTC. Translating it yields CASRQTGYEQYF.

This clonotype was detected many times. This chain links TRBV29-1 with TRBJ2-3; D remains ambiguous. This CDR3 is built from 13 residues. Looked up from germline, CDR1 is SQVTM and CDR2 is ANQGSEA. With 5 bases removed from V and 3 bases from J, the gap between germline ends came to 12 bases. The CDR3 loop reads CSVIKGSTDTQYF. The CDR3 region has the DNA TGCAGCGTTATAAAGGGCTCTACAGATACGCAGTATTTT.

This clonotype was picked up a small number of times. The chain links TRBV11-2 to TRBJ2-5; D is perhaps TRBD2 (6 bases). Trimming took 2 bases from V and 4 from J, leaving 14 bases between them. The germline gives CDR1 SGHAT, CDR2 FQNNGV. The CDR3 is made up of 15 amino acids. CDR3 coding DNA: TGTGCCAGCAGCTTATTTTCTGGGGGGAGAGAGACCCAGTACTTC. This gives the protein CASSLFSGGRETQYF.

This clonotype was detected many times. This sequence joins TRBV30 and TRBJ1-1; D not certain. V gave up 0 bases and J gave up 1 base, with 18 bases separating them. Per germline, CDR1 GTSNPN and CDR2 SVGIG (reference sequence). The CDR3 extends over 17 amino acids. The CDR3 region is CAWSVGRRALQNTEAFF. CDR3 DNA: TGTGCCTGGAGTGTAGGTCGTCGGGCTCTCCAGAACACTGAAGCTTTCTTT.

In its sample, this clonotype was seen many times. The V and J genes are TRBV10-3 and TRBJ2-1; a weak D match, TRBD2 (6 bases). The germline V gene encodes CDR1 ENHRY and CDR2 SYGVKD. V was pared by 10 bases and J by 4 bases, with 20 bases between. CDR3 length equals 15 residues. The CDR3 protein is CASTPSGLAYNEQFF. DNA of the CDR3: TGTGCCAGCACCCCTTCGGGACTCGCATACAATGAGCAGTTCTTC.

V gene TRBV6-2 or TRBV6-3 combines with J gene TRBJ2-2; possible D gene TRBD1, 5 bases. The CDR3 has 12 amino acids. Germline lookup yields CDR1 MNHEY and CDR2 SVGEGT. V lost 8 bases, J lost 3 bases, and 7 bases lay in between. CDR3 DNA: TGTGCCAGCGGGGCCTACACCGGGGAGCTGTTTTTT. It yields the protein CASGAYTGELFF.

This clonotype showed up many times. The chain carries TRBV12-3 or TRBV12-4 and TRBJ2-1; D is unresolved. The germline V and J ends were trimmed by 5 bases and 2 bases, with 1 base remaining between them. This CDR3 contains 11 residues. This chain's CDR3 is CASSTYNEQFF. The CDR3 DNA reads as TGTGCCAGCAGTACCTACAATGAGCAGTTCTTC.

The V and J genes are TRBV28 and TRBJ2-5; TRBD2 matches at 8 bases. Looked up from germline, CDR1 is MDHEN and CDR2 is SYDVKM. The junction had 3 bases not matched to a gene; V was cut back by 6 bases and J by 0 bases. The CDR3 contains 14 residues. CDR3 protein: CASSRTSYQETQYF. The DNA for the CDR3 is TGTGCCAGCAGCAGGACTAGCTACCAAGAGACCCAGTACTTC.

About this clonotype itself: The junction shows a germline mismatch at one end, possibly a read error. The chain combines TRBV7-7 with TRBJ2-2, with a weak D call TRBD2 (8 bases). The CDR3 contains 18 residues. Germline V lookup: CDR1 SSHAT, CDR2 FNYEAQ (reference sequence). The CDR3 loop is CASSLAGLSGGITGELFF. In DNA, the CDR3 is TGTGCTAGCAGCTTAGCGGGACTGTCAGGGGGGATCACCGGGGAGCTGTTTTTT.

At least ten counts were recorded for this clonotype. The chain uses TRBV15 and TRBJ2-2; TRBD1 matches at 9 bases. The germline V gene has CDR1 LNHNV and CDR2 YYDKDF (reference sequence). The CDR3 is made up of 16 amino acids. J was trimmed by 3 bases and V by 5 bases; bases with no gene match: 7. CDR3 sequence (DNA): TGTGCCACCAGCGATTTGGGACAGGGATACACCGGGGAGCTGTTTTTT. It is translated as CATSDLGQGYTGELFF.

This clonotype showed up just a few times. CDR3 region: CASSPLGGRGHTEAFF. The CDR3 DNA sequence: TGTGCCAGCAGCCCCCTCGGGGGCAGGGGACACACTGAAGCTTTCTTT. This chain links TRBV7-8 with TRBJ1-1; weak D call: TRBD1 (6 bases). The CDR3 is made up of 16 amino acids. Trimming removed 5 bases at V and 3 bases at J, with 19 bases between. CDR1 SGHVS and CDR2 FQNEAQ come from the germline V gene.

This clonotype appeared a few times. V gene TRBV7-8 combines with J gene TRBJ2-4; 9 bases are shared with TRBD1. Per germline, CDR1 SGHVS and CDR2 FQNEAQ. The CDR3 extends over 15 amino acids. J lost 8 bases, V lost 1 base, and 6 bases had no gene match. The CDR3 loop reads CASSLGGTGNHIQYF. The CDR3 DNA is TGTGCCAGCAGCTTAGGAGGGACAGGGAACCACATTCAGTACTTC.

J is TRBJ2-5 and V is TRBV28; no definite D call. This CDR3 spans 14 amino acids. Trimming left V 2 bases short and J 8 bases short, with 15 bases between. Germline CDR1 is MDHEN and CDR2 is SYDVKM. The CDR3 protein is CASSLKVQVKTQYF. The DNA of the CDR3 is TGTGCCAGCAGTTTAAAGGTTCAGGTTAAAACCCAGTACTTC. The full variable domain, with the rest looked up from reference TRBV28 and TRBJ2-5, is DVKVTQSSRYLVKRTGEKVFLECVQDMDHENMFWYRQDPGLGLRLIYFSYDVKMKEKGDIPEGYSVSREKKERFSLILESASTNQTSMYLCASSLKVQVKTQYFGPGTRLLVL.

There are many counts of this clonotype. The chain joins TRBV7-9 to TRBJ1-3, with D perhaps matching TRBD1 (6 bases). The germline V gene encodes CDR1 SEHNR and CDR2 FQNEAQ (reference sequence). Trimming cost V 1 base and J 3 bases, with 7 bases left between them. The CDR3 spans 14 residues. CDR3 sequence: CASSLEGVGNTIYF. The CDR3 nucleotides read TGTGCCAGCAGCTTAGAGGGGGTTGGAAACACCATATATTTT.

The chain carries TRBV5-1 and TRBJ2-4; the D is unclear. The germline gives CDR1 SGHRS, CDR2 YFSETQ. The CDR3 loop spans 14 amino acids. The ends were cut back, 0 bases at V and 6 bases at J, with 10 bases in the middle. CDR3 loop: CASSLAAYGNIQYF. Here the CDR3 DNA reads TGCGCCAGCAGCTTGGCAGCGTACGGAAACATTCAGTACTTC.

This rearrangement joins TRBV5-1 to TRBJ2-7, with D perhaps matching TRBD2 (5 bases). Germline V gene data show CDR1 as SGHRS and CDR2 as YFSETQ. V was pared by 0 bases and J by 3 bases, with 10 bases between. There are 14 residues in the CDR3. The CDR3 is CASSLAASFYEQYF. CDR3 in DNA: TGCGCCAGCAGCTTGGCGGCTAGCTTCTACGAGCAGTACTTC. Full variable domain (missing parts from reference TRBV5-1 and TRBJ2-7): KAGVTQTPRYLIKTRGQQVTLSCSPISGHRSVSWYQQTPGQGLQFLFEYFSETQRNKGNFPGRFSGRQFSNSRSEMNVSTLELGDSALYLCASSLAASFYEQYFGPGTRLTVT.

This clonotype has at least ten counts. The V and J genes are TRBV5-1 and TRBJ1-5; unclear D gene. The CDR3 length is 13 residues. V was shortened by 0 bases and J by 8 bases, with 9 bases between the two germline ends. The germline V gene has CDR1 SGHRS and CDR2 YFSETQ. DNA for the CDR3: TGCGCCAGCAGCTTGGGGGGTACGGAGCCCCAGCATTTT. This codes for CASSLGGTEPQHF.

Many counts were recorded for this clonotype. This sequence joins TRBV20-1 and TRBJ1-2; 9 bases align to TRBD1. The germline gives CDR1 DFQATT, CDR2 SNEGSKA (reference sequence). The CDR3 covers 13 residues. The trim removed 6 bases at V and 4 bases at J, leaving 6 bases unmatched. CDR3 protein: CSAKPGQGYGYTF. In DNA form, the CDR3 reads TGCAGTGCGAAACCGGGACAGGGCTATGGCTACACCTTC.

This clonotype was seen a handful of times. The V and J genes are TRBV29-1 and TRBJ2-1; D might be TRBD2 (6 bases). The germline V gene has CDR1 SQVTM and CDR2 ANQGSEA. Trimming pared 6 bases from V and 1 base from J, leaving 16 bases between. This CDR3 has 15 amino acids. The DNA for the CDR3 is TGCAGCGTCGTGAGATTAGCGGATTCCTACAATGAGCAGTTCTTC. Translated, it gives CSVVRLADSYNEQFF.

This clonotype has ten or more counts. CDR3 sequence: CASSELTYGKLFF. The CDR3 DNA is TGTGCCAGCAGTGAATTAACCTATGGAAAACTGTTTTTT. The chain links TRBV2 to TRBJ1-4, with no clear D. This CDR3 has 13 residues. The germline V gene has CDR1 SNHLY and CDR2 FYNNEI. V dropped 2 bases and J dropped 10 bases, with 11 bases sitting between them.

In DNA form, the CDR3 reads TGTGCCAGCAGCTTAGGTGACGGGGGACCCACAGATACGCAGTATTTT. Protein product: CASSLGDGGPTDTQYF. The V call is TRBV11-2, the J call TRBJ2-3; tentatively, D is TRBD2 (6 bases). Deletions cut 1 base from V and 2 bases from J, with 13 bases between. Germline V gene data show CDR1 as SGHAT and CDR2 as FQNNGV. CDR3 length: 16 amino acids.

This chain joins TRBV6-2 or TRBV6-3 and TRBJ2-7; D call uncertain. The CDR3 is made up of 12 amino acids. The germline V gene encodes CDR1 MNHEY and CDR2 SVGEGT. The V and J ends lost 3 bases and 4 bases respectively, with 7 bases between them. CDR3 in amino acids: CASSYTEYEQYF. DNA for the CDR3: TGTGCCAGCAGTTATACAGAGTACGAGCAGTACTTC.